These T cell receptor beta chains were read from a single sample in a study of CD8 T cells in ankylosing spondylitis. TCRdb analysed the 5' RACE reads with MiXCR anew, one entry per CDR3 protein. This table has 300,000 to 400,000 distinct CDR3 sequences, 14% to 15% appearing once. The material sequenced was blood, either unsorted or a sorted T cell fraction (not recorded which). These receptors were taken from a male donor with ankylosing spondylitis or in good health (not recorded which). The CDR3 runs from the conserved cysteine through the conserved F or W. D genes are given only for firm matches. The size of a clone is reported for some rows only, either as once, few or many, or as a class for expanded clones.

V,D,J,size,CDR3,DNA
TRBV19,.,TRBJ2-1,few,CASSLTASYNEQFF,TGTGCCAGTAGTCTGACCGCCTCCTACAATGAGCAGTTCTTC
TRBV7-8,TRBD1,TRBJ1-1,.,CASSPYDRASTEAFF,TGTGCCAGCAGCCCCTACGACAGGGCGAGCACTGAAGCTTTCTTT
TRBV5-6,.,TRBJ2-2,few,CASSLQYVGWSNTGELFF,TGTGCCAGCAGCTTGCAATATGTGGGTTGGTCAAACACCGGGGAGCTGTTTTTT
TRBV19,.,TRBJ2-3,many,CASSAVLSGTDTQYF,TGTGCCAGTAGTGCAGTACTTAGCGGAACAGATACGCAGTATTTT
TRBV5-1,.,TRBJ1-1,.,CASSSQGIAEAFF,TGCGCCAGCAGCTCGCAGGGCATAGCTGAAGCTTTCTTT
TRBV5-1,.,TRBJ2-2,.,CASLRDNANTGELFF,TGCGCCAGCCTCCGGGACAACGCGAACACCGGGGAGCTGTTTTTT
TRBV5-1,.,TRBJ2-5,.,CASSSLGTRETQYF,TGCGCCAGCAGCTCACTCGGGACACGAGAGACCCAGTACTTC
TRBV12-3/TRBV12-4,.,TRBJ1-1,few,CASTPRQGRSYTEAFF,TGTGCCAGCACTCCTAGGCAGGGAAGGTCGTACACTGAAGCTTTCTTT
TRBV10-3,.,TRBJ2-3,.,CATSHLADTQYF,TGTGCCACCTCACATCTCGCAGATACGCAGTATTTT
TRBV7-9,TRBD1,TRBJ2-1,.,CASSHTDRGSYNEQFF,TGTGCCAGCAGCCATACGGACAGGGGTTCCTACAATGAGCAGTTCTTC
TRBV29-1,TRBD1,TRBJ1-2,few,CSVEGMGQGKDGYTF,TGCAGCGTTGAAGGGATGGGACAGGGGAAGGATGGCTACACCTTC
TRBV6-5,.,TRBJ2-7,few,CASSYGLARLKGYEQYF,TGTGCCAGCAGTTACGGGTTGGCAAGACTCAAGGGCTACGAGCAGTACTTC
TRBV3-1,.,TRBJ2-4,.,CASSSRGSLAKNIQYF,TGTGCCAGCAGTTCCCGAGGCAGTTTAGCCAAAAACATTCAGTACTTC
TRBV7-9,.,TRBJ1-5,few,CASSIATNQPQHF,TGTGCCAGCAGCATCGCTACGAATCAGCCCCAGCATTTT
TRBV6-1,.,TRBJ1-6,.,CAALEEVYSPLHF,TGTGCCGCTCTCGAGGAGGTCTATTCACCCCTCCACTTT
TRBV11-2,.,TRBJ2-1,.,CASTNNAPSSYNEQFF,TGTGCCAGCACCAATAATGCACCCAGCTCCTACAATGAGCAGTTCTTC
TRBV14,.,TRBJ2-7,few,CASSHRQVVSYEQYF,TGTGCCAGCAGCCACCGACAGGTTGTCTCCTACGAGCAGTACTTC
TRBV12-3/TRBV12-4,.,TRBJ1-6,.,CASSPGWTNSPLHF,TGTGCCAGCAGTCCTGGGTGGACTAATTCACCCCTCCACTTT
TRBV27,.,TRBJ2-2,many,CASSLSRAGELFF,TGTGCCAGCAGTTTATCCAGGGCCGGGGAGCTGTTTTTT
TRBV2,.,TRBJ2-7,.,CASMGTYTAYEQYF,TGTGCCAGCATGGGCACCTACACCGCCTACGAGCAGTACTTC
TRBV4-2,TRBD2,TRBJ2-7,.,CASSSSSGHYEQYF,TGTGCCAGCAGCAGCTCTAGCGGCCACTACGAGCAGTACTTC
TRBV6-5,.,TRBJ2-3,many,CASSYSNRGTDTQYF,TGTGCCAGCAGTTACTCGAACAGGGGCACAGATACGCAGTATTTT
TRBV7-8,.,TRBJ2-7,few,CASSLTPGVYEQYF,TGTGCCAGCAGCCTGACCCCGGGGGTCTACGAGCAGTACTTC
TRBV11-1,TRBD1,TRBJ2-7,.,CASSIGTGDLEQYF,TGTGCCAGCAGCATCGGGACAGGGGATCTTGAGCAGTACTTC
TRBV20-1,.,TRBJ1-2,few,CSAPGQTYGYTF,TGCAGTGCTCCCGGACAGACCTATGGCTACACCTTC
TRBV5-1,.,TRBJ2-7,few,CASSSRGSYEQYF,TGCGCCAGCAGCTCTAGAGGCTCCTACGAGCAGTACTTC
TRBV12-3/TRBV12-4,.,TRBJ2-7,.,CASSPGQGGLYEQYF,TGTGCCAGCAGTCCCGGGCAGGGAGGCCTCTACGAGCAGTACTTC
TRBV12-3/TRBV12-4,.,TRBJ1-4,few,CASSNRAEKLFF,TGTGCCAGCAGTAACCGTGCTGAAAAACTGTTTTTT
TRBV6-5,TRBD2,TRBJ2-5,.,CAAGGTTETQYF,TGTGCCGCGGGAGGGACTACAGAGACCCAGTACTTC